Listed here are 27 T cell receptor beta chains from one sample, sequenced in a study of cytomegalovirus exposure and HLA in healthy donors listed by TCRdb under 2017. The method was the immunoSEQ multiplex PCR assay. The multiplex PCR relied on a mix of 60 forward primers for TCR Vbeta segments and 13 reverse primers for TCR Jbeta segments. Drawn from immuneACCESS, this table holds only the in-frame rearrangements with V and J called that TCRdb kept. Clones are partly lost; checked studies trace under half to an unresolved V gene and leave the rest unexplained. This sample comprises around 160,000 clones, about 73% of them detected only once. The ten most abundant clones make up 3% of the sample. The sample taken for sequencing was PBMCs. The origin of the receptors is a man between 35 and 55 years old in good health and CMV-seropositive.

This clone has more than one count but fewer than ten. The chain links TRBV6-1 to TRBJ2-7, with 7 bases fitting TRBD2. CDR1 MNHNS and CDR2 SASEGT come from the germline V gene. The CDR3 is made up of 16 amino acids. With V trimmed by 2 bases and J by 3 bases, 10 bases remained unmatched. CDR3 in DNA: TGTGCCAGCAGTGAAAAGGGCGGGAGAATATACTACGAGCAGTACTTC. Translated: CASSEKGGRIYYEQYF.

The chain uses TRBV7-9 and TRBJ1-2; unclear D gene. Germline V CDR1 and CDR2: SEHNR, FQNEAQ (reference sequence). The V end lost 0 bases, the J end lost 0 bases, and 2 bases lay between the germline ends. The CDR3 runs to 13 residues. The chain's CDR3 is CASSLAANYGYTF. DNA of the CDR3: TGTGCCAGCAGCTTAGCCGCTAACTATGGCTACACCTTC.

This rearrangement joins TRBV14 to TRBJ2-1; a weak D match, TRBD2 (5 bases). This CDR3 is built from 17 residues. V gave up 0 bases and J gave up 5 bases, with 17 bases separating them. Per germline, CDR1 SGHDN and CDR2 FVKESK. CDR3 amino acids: CASSQDPRGRRNNEQFF. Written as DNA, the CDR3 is TGTGCCAGCAGCCAAGATCCCCGGGGTAGGAGAAACAATGAGCAGTTCTTC.

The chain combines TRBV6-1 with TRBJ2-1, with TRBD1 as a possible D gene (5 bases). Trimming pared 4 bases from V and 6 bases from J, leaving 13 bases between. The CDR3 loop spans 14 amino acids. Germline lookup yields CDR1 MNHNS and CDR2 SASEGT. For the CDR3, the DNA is TGTGCCAGCAGTGGCTTTCAGGGATTCAATGAGCAGTTCTTC. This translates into CASSGFQGFNEQFF.

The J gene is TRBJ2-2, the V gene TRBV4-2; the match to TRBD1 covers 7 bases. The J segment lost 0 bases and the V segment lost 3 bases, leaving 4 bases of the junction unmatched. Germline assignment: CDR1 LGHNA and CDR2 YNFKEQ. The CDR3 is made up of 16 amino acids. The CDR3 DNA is TGTGCCAGCAGCCATCTCGGGACAGCGAACACCGGGGAGCTGTTTTTT. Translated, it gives CASSHLGTANTGELFF.

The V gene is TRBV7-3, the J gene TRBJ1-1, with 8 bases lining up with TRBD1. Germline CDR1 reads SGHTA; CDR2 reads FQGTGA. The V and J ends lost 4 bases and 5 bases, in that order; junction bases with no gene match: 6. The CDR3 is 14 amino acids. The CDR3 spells CASSSQGARTEAFF. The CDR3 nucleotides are TGTGCCAGCAGCTCGCAGGGGGCGAGGACTGAAGCTTTCTTT.

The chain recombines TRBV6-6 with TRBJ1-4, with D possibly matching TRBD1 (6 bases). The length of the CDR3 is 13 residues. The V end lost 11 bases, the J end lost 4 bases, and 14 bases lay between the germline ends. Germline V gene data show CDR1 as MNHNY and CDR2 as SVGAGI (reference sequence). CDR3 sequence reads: CAVHQGINEKLFF. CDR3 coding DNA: TGTGCCGTCCATCAGGGGATTAATGAAAAACTGTTTTTT.

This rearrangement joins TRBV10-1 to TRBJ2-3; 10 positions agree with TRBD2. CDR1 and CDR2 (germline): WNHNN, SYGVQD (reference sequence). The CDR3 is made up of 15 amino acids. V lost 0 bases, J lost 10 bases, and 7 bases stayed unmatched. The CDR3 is CASSESSSGSGPQYF. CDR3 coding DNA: TGCGCCAGCAGTGAGTCGTCTAGCGGGAGTGGTCCGCAGTATTTT.

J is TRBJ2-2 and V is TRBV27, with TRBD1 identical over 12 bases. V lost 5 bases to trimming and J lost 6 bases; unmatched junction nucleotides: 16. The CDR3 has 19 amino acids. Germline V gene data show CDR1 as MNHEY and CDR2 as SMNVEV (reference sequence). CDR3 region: CASSAMAGQGARLAGELFF. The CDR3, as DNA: TGTGCCAGCAGTGCAATGGCGGGACAGGGGGCGAGGTTGGCCGGGGAGCTGTTTTTT.

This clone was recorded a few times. CDR3 bases: TGTGCCAGCAGCCGAGCCGGGACTAACACAGATACGCAGTATTTT. This encodes CASSRAGTNTDTQYF. The chain recombines TRBV11-3 with TRBJ2-3, with 7 positions matching TRBD2. Unmatched junction bases numbered 7, after V lost 5 bases and J lost 2 bases. Germline-derived CDR1 and CDR2 are SGHNT and YENEEA. CDR3 length equals 15 residues.

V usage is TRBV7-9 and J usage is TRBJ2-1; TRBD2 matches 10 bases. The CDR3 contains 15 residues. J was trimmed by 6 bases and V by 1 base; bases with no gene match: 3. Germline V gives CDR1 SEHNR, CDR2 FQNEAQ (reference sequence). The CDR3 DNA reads TGTGCCAGCAGCTTAGGGGTAGCGGGAGGCAATGAGCAGTTCTTC. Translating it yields CASSLGVAGGNEQFF.

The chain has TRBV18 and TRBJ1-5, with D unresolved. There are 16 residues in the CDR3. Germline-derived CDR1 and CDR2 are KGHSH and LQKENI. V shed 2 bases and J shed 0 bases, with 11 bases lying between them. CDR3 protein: CASSPGLQFSNQPQHF. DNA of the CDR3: TGTGCCAGCTCACCAGGGCTCCAGTTTAGCAATCAGCCCCAGCATTTT.

CDR3 nucleotides: TGTGCCAGCAGCGTATTAGCCTCGGACACCGGGGAGCTGTTTTTT. It is translated as CASSVLASDTGELFF. The chain couples TRBV9 to TRBJ2-2, with unresolved D. The CDR3 length is 15 residues. The germline V gene has CDR1 SGDLS and CDR2 YYNGEE. Trimming took 1 base from V and 3 from J, leaving 10 bases between them.

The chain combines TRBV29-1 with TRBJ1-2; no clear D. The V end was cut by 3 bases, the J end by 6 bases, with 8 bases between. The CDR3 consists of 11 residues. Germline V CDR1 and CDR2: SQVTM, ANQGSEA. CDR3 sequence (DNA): TGCAGCGTTGACGGGTATGATGGCTACACCTTC. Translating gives CSVDGYDGYTF.

CDR3 nucleotide sequence: TGTGCCAGTAGTATTCGACAGGGATTCTGGTCCGGGGAGCTGTTTTTT. This codes for CASSIRQGFWSGELFF. The rearrangement joins TRBV19 to TRBJ2-2; 7 bases agree with TRBD1. Germline V gives CDR1 LNHDA, CDR2 SQIVND (reference sequence). CDR3 size: 16 residues. The trim removed 3 bases at V and 6 bases at J, leaving 10 bases unmatched.

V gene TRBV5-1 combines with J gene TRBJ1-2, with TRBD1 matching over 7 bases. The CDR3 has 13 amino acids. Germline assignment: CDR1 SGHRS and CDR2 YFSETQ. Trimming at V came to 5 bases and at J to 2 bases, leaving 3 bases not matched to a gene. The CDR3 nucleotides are TGCGCCAGCAGAGGGACAGAGAACTATGGCTACACCTTC. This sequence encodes CASRGTENYGYTF. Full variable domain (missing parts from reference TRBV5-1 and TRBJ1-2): KAGVTQTPRYLIKTRGQQVTLSCSPISGHRSVSWYQQTPGQGLQFLFEYFSETQRNKGNFPGRFSGRQFSNSRSEMNVSTLELGDSALYLCASRGTENYGYTFGSGTRLTVV.

The CDR3 DNA reads as TGTGCCAGCAGCCAAGGGGGGCCCGGGCACTATGGCTACACCTTC. Encoded protein: CASSQGGPGHYGYTF. This rearrangement joins TRBV14 to TRBJ1-2; possible D gene TRBD1, 6 bases. The germline gives CDR1 SGHDN, CDR2 FVKESK. Deletions cut 1 base from V and 3 bases from J, with 12 bases between. CDR3 length: 15 amino acids.

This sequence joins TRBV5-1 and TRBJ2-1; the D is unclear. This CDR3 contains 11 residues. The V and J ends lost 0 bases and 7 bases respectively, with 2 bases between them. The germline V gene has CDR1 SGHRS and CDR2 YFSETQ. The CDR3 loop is CASSLANEQFF. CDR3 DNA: TGCGCCAGCAGCTTGGCGAATGAGCAGTTCTTC.

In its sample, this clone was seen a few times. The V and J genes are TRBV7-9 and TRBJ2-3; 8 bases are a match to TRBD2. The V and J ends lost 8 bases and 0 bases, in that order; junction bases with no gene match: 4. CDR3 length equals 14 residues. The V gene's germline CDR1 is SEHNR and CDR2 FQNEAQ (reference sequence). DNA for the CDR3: TGTGCCAGCTCATCTAGCGGGAGCACAGATACGCAGTATTTT. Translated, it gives CASSSSGSTDTQYF.

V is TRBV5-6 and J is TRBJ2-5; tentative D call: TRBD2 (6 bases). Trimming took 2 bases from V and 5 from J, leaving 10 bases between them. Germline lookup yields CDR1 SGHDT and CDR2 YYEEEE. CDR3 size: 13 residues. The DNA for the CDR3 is TGTGCCAGCAGCTTTCCAGGGAGGGAGACCCAGTACTTC. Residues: CASSFPGRETQYF.

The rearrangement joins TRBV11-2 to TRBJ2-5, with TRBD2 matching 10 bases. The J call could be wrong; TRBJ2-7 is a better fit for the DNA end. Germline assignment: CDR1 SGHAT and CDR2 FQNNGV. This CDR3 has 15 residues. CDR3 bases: TGTGCCAGCAGTACTAGCGGGGATTCACGGTACGAGCAGTACTTC. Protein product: CASSTSGDSRYEQYF.

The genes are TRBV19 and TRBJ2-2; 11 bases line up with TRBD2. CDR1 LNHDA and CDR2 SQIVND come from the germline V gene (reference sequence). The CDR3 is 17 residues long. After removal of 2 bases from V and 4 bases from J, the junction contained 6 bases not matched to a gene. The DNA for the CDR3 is TGTGCCAGTAGTATAAGCCTCGGGACTAGCGGCACCGGGGAGCTGTTTTTT. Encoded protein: CASSISLGTSGTGELFF.

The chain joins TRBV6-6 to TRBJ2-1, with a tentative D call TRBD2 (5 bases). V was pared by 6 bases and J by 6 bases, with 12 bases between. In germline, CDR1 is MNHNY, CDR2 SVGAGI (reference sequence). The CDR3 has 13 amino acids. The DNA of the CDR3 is TGTGCCAGCAGACTAGACAAGCCCAATGAGCAGTTCTTC. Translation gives CASRLDKPNEQFF.

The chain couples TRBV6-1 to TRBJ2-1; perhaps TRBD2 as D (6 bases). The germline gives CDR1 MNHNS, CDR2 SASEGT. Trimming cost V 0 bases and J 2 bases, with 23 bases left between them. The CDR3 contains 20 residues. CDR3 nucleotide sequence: TGTGCCAGCAGTGAAGCCGGGGCGGGCGGGATATCGTCAACCTACAATGAGCAGTTCTTC. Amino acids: CASSEAGAGGISSTYNEQFF.

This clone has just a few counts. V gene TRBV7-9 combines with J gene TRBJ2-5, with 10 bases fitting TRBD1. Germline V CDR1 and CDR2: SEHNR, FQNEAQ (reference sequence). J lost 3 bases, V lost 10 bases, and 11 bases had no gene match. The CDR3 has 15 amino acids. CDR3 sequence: CATNPGTGEKETQYF. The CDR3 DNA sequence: TGTGCCACCAATCCCGGGACAGGGGAAAAAGAGACCCAGTACTTC.

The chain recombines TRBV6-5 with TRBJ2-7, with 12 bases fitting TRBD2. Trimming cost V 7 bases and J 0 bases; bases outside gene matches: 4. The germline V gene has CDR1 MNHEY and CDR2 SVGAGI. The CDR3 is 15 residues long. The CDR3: CASTRLAGASYEQYF. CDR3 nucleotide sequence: TGTGCCAGCACCAGACTAGCGGGAGCCTCCTACGAGCAGTACTTC.

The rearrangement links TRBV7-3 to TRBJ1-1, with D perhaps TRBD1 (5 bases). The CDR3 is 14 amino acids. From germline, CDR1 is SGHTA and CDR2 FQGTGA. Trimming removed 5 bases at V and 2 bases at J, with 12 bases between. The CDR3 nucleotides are TGTGCCAGCAGCCGGGGGGAACTAAACACTGAAGCTTTCTTT. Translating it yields CASSRGELNTEAFF. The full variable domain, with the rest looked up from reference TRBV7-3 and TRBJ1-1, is GAGVSQTPSNKVTEKGKYVELRCDPISGHTALYWYRQSLGQGPEFLIYFQGTGAADDSGLPNDRFFAVRPEGSVSTLKIQRTERGDSAVYLCASSRGELNTEAFFGQGTRLTVV.